This T cell receptor (beta chain) was recovered during a study of CD8 T cells in Susac syndrome. Study conclusions and caveats: The study conceded that relatively few individuals underwent its TCR sequencing and HLA analysis.

A note on this clonotype: Its antigen is not known.

Trimming stripped 3 bases from V and 3 bases from J, with 9 bases between. Germline values: CDR1 LGHDT, CDR2 YNNKEL (reference sequence). The CDR3 contains 14 residues. Reverse transcription of about 0.5 to 1 ug RNA used random hexamers. A multiplex approach, immunoSEQ multiplex PCR, amplified TCR beta CDR3 across 54 Vbeta and 13 Jbeta. TCRdb reprocessed the immunoSEQ multiplex PCR reads with MiXCR, giving one entry per CDR3 protein. Of some 120,000 distinct CDR3 sequences detected, 94% appear once; the ten largest clones hold approximately 0.1%. From blood CD8+ and CD4+ T cells, TCR beta sequences were generated. Bulk CD8+ and CD4+ cells came from magnetic negative isolation; CD8+ TEMRA by FACS.

The rearrangement joins TRBV3-1 to TRBJ1-5; D remains unclear. This sequence was found in a human donor in good health. The sequencing sample was made of CD4+ T cells from PBMCs. CDR3 in amino acids: CASSQGLANQPQHF. In nucleotides, the CDR3 is TGTGCCAGCAGCCAGGGTCTCGCCAATCAGCCCCAGCATTTT. Filled out from reference TRBV3-1 and TRBJ1-5, the complete variable domain reads DTAVSQTPKYLVTQMGNDKSIKCEQNLGHDTMYWYKQDSKKFLKIMFSYNNKELIINETVPNRFSPKSPDKAHLNLHINSLELGDSAVYFCASSQGLANQPQHFGDGTRLSIL.